A single TCR beta chain is shown here with its context. Its target is not known. The sample belongs to a study of radiotherapy plus CTLA-4 blockade in lung cancer. Study context: Objective responses occurred in approximately 18% of patients; roughly 30% had disease control.

Sequenced by immunoSEQ multiplex PCR; TCRdb stores in-frame clones only, minus some. The sample holds about 120,000 clones, around 75% seen once. Points from the study as a whole: After treatment with radiotherapy plus ipilimumab, TCR clones that came from the tumor expanded in blood. Early clone dynamics of blood T cells, plus interferon-beta, reportedly predicted response best.

Ipilimumab-mediated CTLA-4 blockade plus focal radiation was given to patients having chemo-refractory metastatic non-small-cell lung cancer. This receptor was taken from a human donor with non-small cell lung cancer who had a partial response to radiotherapy plus ipilimumab. Sequenced material: peripheral blood, taken from a patient treated with radiotherapy plus ipilimumab.

CDR3 loop: CASSYWGGQPQHF. Written as DNA, the CDR3 is TGTGCCAGCAGCTACTGGGGGGGTCAGCCCCAGCATTTT. The gene calls are TRBV13 and TRBJ1-5; weak D call: TRBD1 (5 bases). Deletions cut 4 bases from V and 6 bases from J, with 10 bases between. The CDR3 is made up of 13 amino acids. Germline CDR1 and CDR2: PRHDT and FYEKMQ (reference sequence).